The 16 T cell receptor beta chains listed next were all sequenced from one sample in a study of blood T cell repertoires in COVID-19. Repertoires were generated with immunoSEQ multiplex PCR, while TCRdb's copy carries only in-frame clones and drops some. The repertoire holds some 230,000 clones, 70% to 90% seen once, with 2.2% in the top ten. Sequenced sample: peripheral blood. The receptors derive from a man aged 25-45 years who had recovered from COVID-19.

The rearrangement links TRBV5-4 to TRBJ1-2; D not resolved. Trimming cost V 3 bases and J 7 bases, with 13 bases left between them. The CDR3 has 13 amino acids. The germline V gene encodes CDR1 SGHNT and CDR2 YYREEE (reference sequence). CDR3 coding DNA: TGTGCCAGCAGCTATTCCCTGAGAGGTGGCTACACCTTC. As protein: CASSYSLRGGYTF. Based on the CDR3 plus reference TRBV5-4 and TRBJ1-2, the full variable domain is ETGVTQSPTHLIKTRGQQVTLRCSSQSGHNTVSWYQQALGQGPQFIFQYYREEENGRGNFPPRFSGLQFPNYSSELNVNALELDDSALYLCASSYSLRGGYTFGSGTRLTVV.

The chain is built from TRBV19 and TRBJ2-2; 8 bases are shared with TRBD1. V lost 5 bases to trimming and J lost 6 bases; unmatched junction nucleotides: 8. Germline assignment: CDR1 LNHDA and CDR2 SQIVND (reference sequence). The CDR3 has 15 amino acids. The CDR3 nucleotides read TGTGCCAGTAGTGATCTCACACAGGGGGCCGGGGAGCTGTTTTTT. Protein: CASSDLTQGAGELFF.

This clone was detected only a few times. This chain connects TRBV10-1 to TRBJ1-5, with D possibly being TRBD1 (5 bases). Trimming left V 4 bases short and J 4 bases short, with 14 bases between. There are 15 residues in the CDR3. CDR1 is WNHNN, CDR2 SYGVQD, per germline (reference sequence). The CDR3 sequence: CASSAGGWENQPQHF. The CDR3 nucleotides are TGCGCCAGCAGTGCGGGGGGATGGGAAAATCAGCCCCAGCATTTT.

This chain links TRBV11-2 with TRBJ1-2; 7 positions agree with TRBD1. Germline CDR1 SGHAT, CDR2 FQNNGV. V shed 5 bases, J shed 4 bases, and the junction held 10 bases outside the gene matches. The CDR3 consists of 15 residues. The DNA for the CDR3 is TGTGCCAGCAGCCCCCGGGACAGTAACTCCTATGGCTACACCTTC. Translating it yields CASSPRDSNSYGYTF.

This clone was seen more than once but under ten times. This chain joins TRBV9 and TRBJ1-2; TRBD1 matches 7 bases. The trim removed 4 bases at V and 6 bases at J, leaving 9 bases unmatched. The length of the CDR3 is 14 residues. Germline assignment: CDR1 SGDLS and CDR2 YYNGEE. CDR3 loop: CASSQHDRVDGYTF. The DNA for the CDR3 is TGTGCCAGCAGCCAGCATGACAGGGTGGATGGCTACACCTTC.

This rearrangement joins TRBV19 to TRBJ1-2; D is perhaps TRBD1 (6 bases). There are 14 residues in the CDR3. The germline CDR1 and CDR2 sequences are LNHDA and SQIVND (reference sequence). Between the trimmed V and J ends, which lost 6 bases and 5 bases, there was a span of 16 bases. CDR3 nucleotide sequence: TGTGCCAGTAGCCGCTCTTGGACAGTTTATGGCTACACCTTC. Protein product: CASSRSWTVYGYTF.

The chain combines TRBV7-8 with TRBJ1-2, with 7 bases identical to TRBD1. The CDR3 has 14 residues. In germline, CDR1 is SGHVS, CDR2 FQNEAQ. Unmatched junction bases numbered 8, after V lost 2 bases and J lost 8 bases. CDR3 bases: TGTGCCAGCAGCTTACCAGTAGGGGACAGCGGCTACACCTTC. As protein: CASSLPVGDSGYTF.

This chain links TRBV20-1 with TRBJ1-3; D gene unclear. The CDR3 extends over 15 amino acids. The germline CDR1 and CDR2 sequences are DFQATT and SNEGSKA (reference sequence). The ends were cut back, 3 bases at V and 8 bases at J, with 20 bases in the middle. This chain's CDR3 is CSASSGDMWVDTIYF. In DNA, the CDR3 is TGCAGTGCTAGTTCGGGTGATATGTGGGTAGACACCATATATTTT.

This rearrangement joins TRBV7-9 to TRBJ1-2; D is uncertain. Germline CDR1 reads SEHNR; CDR2 reads FQNEAQ (reference sequence). The length of the CDR3 is 13 residues. The V end lost 5 bases, the J end lost 2 bases, and 9 bases lay between the germline ends. The CDR3: CASSVTENYGYTF. CDR3 DNA: TGTGCCAGCAGCGTAACTGAGAACTATGGCTACACCTTC. The full variable domain, completed using reference TRBV7-9 and TRBJ1-2, is DTGVSQNPRHKITKRGQNVTFRCDPISEHNRLYWYRQTLGQGPEFLTYFQNEAQLEKSRLLSDRFSAERPKGSFSTLEIQRTEQGDSAMYLCASSVTENYGYTFGSGTRLTVV.

V and J are TRBV27 and TRBJ1-5; tentative D call: TRBD1 (6 bases). The CDR3 runs 14 residues. Looked up from germline, CDR1 is MNHEY and CDR2 is SMNVEV (reference sequence). V lost 5 bases, J lost 1 base, and 9 bases lay in between. The chain's CDR3 is CASSSTGSNQPQHF. The CDR3, as DNA: TGTGCCAGCAGTAGTACAGGGAGCAATCAGCCCCAGCATTTT.

The V and J genes are TRBV7-6 and TRBJ2-2, with D possibly matching TRBD2 (5 bases). V lost 4 bases to trimming and J lost 9 bases, with 9 bases between them. This CDR3 contains 12 residues. From germline, CDR1 is SGHVS and CDR2 FNYEAQ. As DNA, the CDR3 is TGTGCCAGCAGCTCGGCGGGCAGGGAGCTGTTTTTT. This codes for CASSSAGRELFF. Complete variable domain (other parts from reference TRBV7-6 and TRBJ2-2): GAGVSQSPRYKVTKRGQDVALRCDPISGHVSLYWYRQALGQGPEFLTYFNYEAQQDKSGLPNDRFSAERPEGSISTLTIQRTEQRDSAMYRCASSSAGRELFFGEGSRLTVL.

In this sample, this clone turned up a few times. DNA of the CDR3: TGTGCCAGCAGCTGGGGGGACAGGACGAACACCGGGGAGCTGTTTTTT. This codes for CASSWGDRTNTGELFF. J is TRBJ2-2 and V is TRBV5-6; 8 positions match TRBD1. The CDR3 extends over 16 amino acids. With V trimmed by 3 bases and J by 0 bases, 4 bases remained unmatched. Germline lookup yields CDR1 SGHDT and CDR2 YYEEEE.

This chain connects TRBV27 to TRBJ2-1; 15 bases are shared with TRBD2. The CDR3 covers 17 residues. The V gene's germline CDR1 is MNHEY and CDR2 SMNVEV (reference sequence). V gave up 5 bases and J gave up 8 bases; unmatched junction bases: 10. Here the CDR3 reads CASSREPGLAGGDEQFF. The DNA for the CDR3 is TGTGCCAGCAGTCGTGAGCCGGGACTAGCGGGGGGTGATGAGCAGTTCTTC.

The chain couples TRBV5-6 to TRBJ1-6; 7 bases match TRBD1. The CDR3 length is 14 residues. V lost 3 bases and J lost 10; bases outside the gene matches: 7. Germline values: CDR1 SGHDT, CDR2 YYEEEE. The CDR3 region is CASSWGQLRSPLHF. The CDR3 bases are TGTGCCAGCAGCTGGGGACAGTTGCGATCACCCCTCCACTTT.

The count of this clone is one. The chain combines TRBV6-2 or TRBV6-3 with TRBJ1-3; no definite D call. Germline V gene sequence: CDR1 MNHEY, CDR2 SVGEGT. CDR3 length: 17 amino acids. Trimming pared 2 bases from V and 0 bases from J, leaving 14 bases between. CDR3 DNA: TGTGCCAGCAGTTACCTAGGAGGCTTGAGCTCTGGAAACACCATATATTTT. Protein: CASSYLGGLSSGNTIYF.

The chain is built from TRBV10-3 and TRBJ2-2; TRBD2 matches at 8 bases. V lost 5 bases to trimming and J lost 1 base; unmatched junction nucleotides: 0. The CDR3 spans 14 residues. Germline V gene data show CDR1 as ENHRY and CDR2 as SYGVKD. CDR3 residues: CAISSGGNTGELFF. CDR3 sequence (DNA): TGTGCCATCAGTAGCGGGGGGAACACCGGGGAGCTGTTTTTT.